A selection of T cell receptor beta chains follows, all from one sample in a study of CD8+ T cells in alopecia areata. Data came from immunoSEQ multiplex PCR; TCRdb stores just in-frame clones and leaves some out. The sample has some 180,000 clones, 40% to 65% seen once. The input for sequencing was CD8+ T cells sorted from blood, taken at week 24, from a patient treated with tofacitinib. The receptor set was obtained from a human donor with alopecia areata. Each CDR3 is given with its conserved first and last residue. Fields, in order: clone size, D gene, V gene, J gene, CDR3 protein, CDR3 DNA. D genes are given only for firm matches. Size tells how often a clone was seen (once, few, many) or the class of an expanded clone, and some rows leave it out.

.	TRBD1	TRBV29-1	TRBJ2-1	CSARQGAFNEQFF	TGCAGCGCCCGACAGGGGGCATTCAATGAGCAGTTCTTC
few	.	TRBV19	TRBJ2-3	CASSLRGTQYF	TGTGCCAGTAGTCTACGGGGTACGCAGTATTTT
.	.	TRBV2	TRBJ1-1	CASSDPRTNTEAFF	TGTGCCAGCAGTGATCCCCGGACGAACACTGAAGCTTTCTTT
few	.	TRBV30	TRBJ2-2	CAWSYGGAGRELFF	TGTGCCTGGAGTTACGGCGGGGCGGGTAGGGAGCTGTTTTTT
few	.	TRBV27	TRBJ1-4	CASSLSGDATNEKLFF	TGTGCCAGCAGTTTATCGGGGGATGCAACTAATGAAAAACTGTTTTTT
.	.	TRBV30	TRBJ1-2	CAWTHGDPYGYTF	TGTGCCTGGACACACGGGGATCCCTATGGCTACACCTTC
once	.	TRBV7-9	TRBJ1-2	CASSLGAAEGYTF	TGTGCCAGCAGCTTAGGGGCAGCTGAGGGCTACACCTTC
.	.	TRBV19	TRBJ2-3	CASTSSGTGADTQYF	TGTGCCAGTACCTCGTCCGGGACTGGGGCAGATACGCAGTATTTT
once	.	TRBV7-2	TRBJ2-7	CASSRKGTEAYEQYF	TGTGCCAGCAGCAGAAAAGGGACCGAAGCCTACGAGCAGTACTTC
.	.	TRBV4-3	TRBJ1-6	CASSQDSGYKDSPLHF	TGCGCCAGCAGCCAAGATTCAGGGTACAAAGATTCACCCCTCCACTTT
few	.	TRBV4-1	TRBJ1-5	CASSQDPTGNSNQPQHF	TGCGCCAGCAGCCAAGATCCAACAGGTAATAGCAATCAGCCCCAGCATTTT
once	.	TRBV7-6	TRBJ1-5	CASSLELGQPQHF	TGTGCCAGCAGCTTAGAACTTGGTCAGCCCCAGCATTTT
.	TRBD1	TRBV11-2	TRBJ2-7	CASSQPRDREGTYEQYF	TGTGCCAGCAGCCAACCAAGGGACAGGGAGGGGACCTACGAGCAGTACTTC
.	TRBD1	TRBV30	TRBJ1-2	CAWSETGHHSF	TGTGCCTGGAGCGAGACAGGGCACCACTCCTTC
.	TRBD2	TRBV13	TRBJ2-3	CASSYTGTSGYSSTDTQYF	TGTGCCAGCAGCTACACCGGGACTAGCGGGTACTCTAGCACAGATACGCAGTATTTT
.	.	TRBV29-1	TRBJ1-2	CSAKSDSPGGPVYGYTF	TGCAGCGCGAAAAGTGACAGCCCGGGCGGGCCGGTCTATGGCTACACCTTC
.	.	TRBV13	TRBJ2-7	CASSKGSSYEQYF	TGTGCCAGCAGCAAAGGGTCTTCCTACGAGCAGTACTTC
.	.	TRBV29-1	TRBJ2-1	CSVDGGSGNEQFF	TGCAGCGTTGACGGAGGCAGTGGCAATGAGCAGTTCTTC
.	.	TRBV18	TRBJ1-1	CASSPQNTEAFF	TGTGCCAGCTCACCCCAGAACACTGAAGCTTTCTTT
.	.	TRBV5-6	TRBJ1-1	CASSPPEGEAFF	TGTGCCAGCAGCCCGCCGGAAGGCGAAGCTTTCTTT
.	.	TRBV30	TRBJ1-1	CAYSPGSTEAFF	TGTGCCTATAGTCCAGGGTCCACTGAAGCTTTCTTT
.	.	TRBV14	TRBJ1-6	CASSQGKMRNSPLHF	TGTGCCAGCAGCCAAGGAAAAATGAGGAATTCACCCCTCCACTTT
.	.	TRBV30	TRBJ2-3	CAWDWGKSTDTQYF	TGTGCTTGGGATTGGGGGAAAAGCACAGATACGCAGTATTTT
few	.	TRBV6-5	TRBJ2-7	CASSPLHSGEQYF	TGTGCCAGCAGTCCACTCCATAGCGGCGAGCAGTACTTC
few	.	TRBV28	TRBJ2-7	CASSSQGGSYEQYF	TGTGCCAGCAGTTCCCAGGGGGGATCCTACGAGCAGTACTTC